The next 2 T cell receptor beta chains were all read from a single sample in a study of blood T cell repertoires in COVID-19. Assay used: immunoSEQ multiplex PCR; TCRdb lists only in-frame clones, some missing. The data show fewer than 350,000 clones, roughly 85% seen once. The sequencing sample was made of PBMCs or T cells enriched from blood (not recorded which). The receptor set was obtained from a woman between 45 and 60 years old who had recovered from COVID-19.

The chain recombines TRBV11-2 with TRBJ1-2; D gene ambiguous. Germline V gives CDR1 SGHAT, CDR2 FQNNGV. The germline V and J ends were trimmed by 4 bases and 2 bases, with 8 bases remaining between them. The CDR3 length is 13 residues. CDR3 bases: TGTGCCAGCAGCTCAGGATTAAACTATGGCTACACCTTC. The encoded protein is CASSSGLNYGYTF.

This clone was detected only a few times. The CDR3 bases are TGTGCCAGTAGTATAGAGGGCAGATCTTACACCGGGGAGCTGTTTTTT. Encoded protein: CASSIEGRSYTGELFF. The chain joins TRBV19 to TRBJ2-2; D is undetermined. CDR1 LNHDA and CDR2 SQIVND come from the germline V gene (reference sequence). V lost 0 bases and J 3 bases, leaving 11 bases between the germline ends. The CDR3 sequence is 16 residues long.